This T cell receptor beta chain was recorded in a study of T cells after yellow fever vaccination. This CDR3 comprises 16 residues. Germline CDR1 reads SGHTA; CDR2 reads FQGNSA. Unmatched junction bases numbered 10, after V lost 2 bases and J lost 7 bases. Study findings and constraints: A small share of clonotypes appeared in both CD4 and CD8 compartments.

This clonotype was seen many times. Its antigen is unidentified. TCRdb reprocessed the 5' RACE reads via MiXCR and lists one record per CDR3 protein. The profile shows around 160,000 distinct CDR3 sequences, around 7.2% of them singletons. J is TRBJ2-2 and V is TRBV7-2; the match to TRBD2 covers 7 bases. The source material was CD4+ T cells sorted from PBMCs, sampled 5 days after the first yellow fever vaccination. This TCR was recovered from a man aged 18 to 30 who received the YFV17D yellow fever vaccine. This chain's CDR3 is CASSLFRGRENGELFF. CDR3 in DNA: TGTGCCAGCAGCTTATTCCGGGGGAGGGAGAACGGGGAGCTGTTTTTT.